The 3 T cell receptor beta chains below all came from one sample that was sequenced in a study of blood T cell repertoires in COVID-19. The protocol was immunoSEQ multiplex PCR, while the TCRdb copy is restricted to in-frame clones and leaves out a portion. The sample lists under 250,000 clones, around 86% occurring once. The material sequenced was peripheral blood. All receptors derive from a woman older than 75 with COVID-19, enrolled during active disease.

CDR3 loop: CASSLMGTGVSTFTAFF. The CDR3 DNA sequence: TGTGCCAGCAGCTTGATGGGGACAGGGGTGTCTACATTTACGGCTTTCTTT. V gene TRBV7-2 combines with J gene TRBJ1-1; the match to TRBD1 covers 10 bases. The ends lost 3 bases at V and 11 bases at J; junction bases unmatched: 18. Germline CDR1 and CDR2: SGHTA and FQGNSA. The CDR3 sequence is 17 residues long.

This clone showed up just a few times. The J gene is TRBJ2-7, the V gene TRBV7-2; possibly TRBD1 for D (5 bases). With 1 base removed from V and 1 base from J, the gap between germline ends came to 8 bases. There are 14 residues in the CDR3. Germline assignment: CDR1 SGHTA and CDR2 FQGNSA. Here the CDR3 reads CASSLGGGSYEQYF. Written as DNA, the CDR3 is TGTGCCAGCAGCTTAGGGGGCGGATCCTACGAGCAGTACTTC.

The rearrangement links TRBV10-2 to TRBJ1-5; D remains unclear. This CDR3 has 14 residues. Trimming removed 3 bases at V and 8 bases at J, with 14 bases between. CDR1 is WSHSY, CDR2 SAAADI, per germline. The CDR3 sequence is CASSEFSSEEPQHF. The CDR3 DNA reads as TGCGCCAGCAGTGAATTCTCCTCGGAGGAGCCCCAGCATTTT.